The rows below give T cell receptor beta chains drawn from one sample of a study of molecular identifiers for immune sequencing clone quantification. MiXCR, applied by TCRdb to the PCR reads, yields one record per CDR3 protein. Of 85,000 to 120,000 distinct CDR3 sequences in the sample, about 35% were seen once. Specimen: naive CD8+ T cells from blood, with Jurkat cell RNA spiked in. Receptor source: a human donor in good health. Some libraries in this study had Jurkat cell RNA spiked in. CDR3s include the opening cysteine and the closing phenylalanine or tryptophan. The D gene is left open where the match is weak. Not every row has a clone size; where given, it reads once, few, many or a size class.

J gene | clone size | V gene | D gene | CDR3 DNA | CDR3 protein
TRBJ2-7 | few | TRBV27 | TRBD1 | TGTGCCCCCACCCCGGGACAGATCTACGAGCAGTACTTC | CAPTPGQIYEQYF
TRBJ2-7 | few | TRBV9 | - | TGTGCCAGCAGCCCAAGACTAGTCGCCTACGAGCAGTACTTC | CASSPRLVAYEQYF
TRBJ2-7 | many | TRBV7-2 | TRBD1 | TGTGCCAGCAGCTTAGAGGGTGTTTGGGACAGGAGCTACGAGCAGTACTTC | CASSLEGVWDRSYEQYF
TRBJ1-1 | few | TRBV4-3 | - | TGCGCCAGCAGCCAAGAGGAGGGGAGGGGCACTGAAGCTTTCTTT | CASSQEEGRGTEAFF
TRBJ2-3 | - | TRBV4-1 | TRBD2 | TGCGCCAGCAGCCACCCGACTAGCGCTAGCACAGATACGCAGTATTTT | CASSHPTSASTDTQYF
TRBJ2-3 | - | TRBV24-1 | TRBD2 | TGTGCCACCAGGGATTTGCCCGCAGGGTGGCTAGCGGGAGCCCCTAGCACAGATACGCAGTATTTT | CATRDLPAGWLAGAPSTDTQYF
TRBJ2-6 | - | TRBV7-9 | - | TGTGCCAGCAGCGCAGCTAGCTCTGGGGCCAACGTCCTGACTTTC | CASSAASSGANVLTF
TRBJ1-6 | - | TRBV27 | - | TGTGCCAGCAGTTGGGGTTATAATTCACCCCTCCACTTT | CASSWGYNSPLHF
TRBJ2-2 | once | TRBV29-1 | - | TGCAGCGTTCTGGGGGCAGACGGGGAGCTGTTTTTT | CSVLGADGELFF
TRBJ2-5 | - | TRBV28 | - | TGTGCCAGCAGGGATCTAGGGGCCCCAGAGACCCAGTACTTC | CASRDLGAPETQYF
TRBJ1-5 | - | TRBV28 | - | TGTGCCAGCAGGGTAGGTAATCAGCCCCAGCATTTT | CASRVGNQPQHF
TRBJ1-4 | many | TRBV12-3/TRBV12-4 | - | TGTGCCAGCAGTGGGACACTTAATGAAAAACTGTTTTTT | CASSGTLNEKLFF
TRBJ2-1 | - | TRBV6-2/TRBV6-3 | - | TGTGCCAGCAGTTACCTTCCCGACGACAATGAGCAGTTCTTC | CASSYLPDDNEQFF
TRBJ2-7 | - | TRBV6-5 | TRBD1 | TGTGCCACTACCACAATGGGACAGAGAATCTACGAGCAGTACTTC | CATTTMGQRIYEQYF
TRBJ2-7 | - | TRBV10-3 | TRBD1 | TGTGCCATCAGTGAGTCGGCGACAGGGGCGGACGAGCAGTACTTC | CAISESATGADEQYF
TRBJ2-7 | - | TRBV20-1 | TRBD1 | TGCAGTGCTAGAGATCGGGGACAGTTCTACGAGCAGTACTTC | CSARDRGQFYEQYF
TRBJ1-1 | - | TRBV20-1 | - | TGCAGTGCTAGAGGAGGACGGAGTAACACTGAAGCTTTCTTT | CSARGGRSNTEAFF
TRBJ2-1 | - | TRBV27 | - | TGTGCCAGCAGTTTATCAGCGGATTACAATGAGCAGTTCTTC | CASSLSADYNEQFF
TRBJ2-2 | - | TRBV25-1 | TRBD2 | TGTGCCAGCAGGCATCGACTAGCGGGAGGGACCGGGGAGCTGTTTTTT | CASRHRLAGGTGELFF
TRBJ2-3 | few | TRBV12-3/TRBV12-4 | TRBD1 | TGTGCCAGCAGTTCCACCCACAGGGGTTGGATGAATACGCAGTATTTT | CASSSTHRGWMNTQYF
TRBJ2-3 | few | TRBV21-1 | - | TGTGCCAGCAGCAAAGAAAGGGATAAGCACACAGATACGCAGTATTTT | CASSKERDKHTDTQYF
TRBJ2-3 | medium-sized | TRBV25-1 | - | TGTGCCAGCACCCCCACAGCGGTATTGGGTTACACAGATACGCAGTATTTT | CASTPTAVLGYTDTQYF
TRBJ2-3 | - | TRBV11-3 | TRBD1 | TGTGCCAGCAGCTCGGGACAGGTTAGCACAGATACGCAGTATTTT | CASSSGQVSTDTQYF
TRBJ1-4 | - | TRBV20-1 | - | TGCAGTGCTAGAGATACGGCAGTTAATGAAAAACTGTTTTTT | CSARDTAVNEKLFF
TRBJ2-2 | few | TRBV20-1 | - | TGCAGTGCCGGCCTAGAGAACACCGGGGAGCTGTTTTTT | CSAGLENTGELFF
TRBJ2-2 | - | TRBV5-6 | - | TGTGCCAGCAGAAAATACGCCGGGGTGCTGTTTTTT | CASRKYAGVLFF
TRBJ2-3 | many | TRBV15 | - | TGTGCCACCAGCAGAGCAGGAGGGACAGATACGCAGTATTTT | CATSRAGGTDTQYF
TRBJ1-1 | few | TRBV6-5 | - | TGTGCCAGCCACCACCGTGGAGGGGAAGCTTTCTTT | CASHHRGGEAFF
TRBJ1-2 | - | TRBV10-3 | - | TGTGCCATCAGTGACGCAGGGGACCACTATGGCTACACCTTC | CAISDAGDHYGYTF
TRBJ2-7 | few | TRBV7-9 | - | TGTGCCAGCAGCATTGTGGGTTACGAGCAGTACTTC | CASSIVGYEQYF
TRBJ2-3 | - | TRBV19 | TRBD2 | TGTGCCAGTACAAACCGACTAGCGGGACCCACAGATACGCAGTATTTT | CASTNRLAGPTDTQYF
TRBJ2-5 | - | TRBV7-3 | - | TGTGCCAGCAGCATGACGGGGTTCGAGACCCAGTACTTC | CASSMTGFETQYF
TRBJ2-3 | - | TRBV7-9 | - | TGTGCCAGCAACCCTCTCAGGGCGGAAGATACGCAGGATTTT | CASNPLRAEDTQDF
TRBJ2-3 | - | TRBV6-5 | - | TGTGCCAGCACCCAAGGGGGGGCTGCAGATACGCAGTATTTT | CASTQGGAADTQYF
TRBJ2-3 | many | TRBV19 | - | TGTGCCAGTGCCCGTGCTAGCCGAAGCACAGATACGCAGTATTTT | CASARASRSTDTQYF
TRBJ2-3 | few | TRBV12-3/TRBV12-4 | - | TGTGCCAGCAGTTTCGAAAAGTGGGGCACAGATACGCAGTATTTT | CASSFEKWGTDTQYF
TRBJ2-7 | - | TRBV4-1 | - | TGCGCCAGCAGCCATTCCGTCGTAGGATACGAGCAGTACTTC | CASSHSVVGYEQYF
TRBJ2-7 | - | TRBV2 | - | TGTGCCAGCCTGGCCAGTACCTACGAGCAGTACTTC | CASLASTYEQYF
TRBJ2-2 | - | TRBV5-4 | TRBD1 | TGTGCCAGCAGCTCGACAGGGTCCACCGGGGAGCTGTTTTTT | CASSSTGSTGELFF
TRBJ1-5 | - | TRBV28 | - | TGTGCCAGCAGATTCAGATACCCCAATCAGCCCCAGCATTTT | CASRFRYPNQPQHF
TRBJ1-4 | many | TRBV25-1 | - | TGTGCCAGCAGTGAAGGTGAAAAACTGTTTTTT | CASSEGEKLFF
TRBJ2-7 | - | TRBV7-2 | TRBD2 | TGTGCCAGCAGCCACCTTAGCGGGAGGCCCTTCGAGCTGTACTTC | CASSHLSGRPFELYF
TRBJ1-4 | - | TRBV12-3/TRBV12-4 | - | TGTGCCAGCAGTTCCGATCCGGGGGCGGCTAATGAAAAACTGTTTTTT | CASSSDPGAANEKLFF
TRBJ1-4 | - | TRBV7-9 | TRBD1 | TGTGCCAGCAGCTCGTCTTCAGGGGGCGGGAGAGAAAAACTGTATTTT | CASSSSSGGGREKLYF
TRBJ1-3 | - | TRBV13 | - | TGTGCCAGCAGCTTGGCGGGGCCGAGCTCTGGAAACACCATATATTTT | CASSLAGPSSGNTIYF
TRBJ2-7 | - | TRBV7-2 | - | TGTGCCAGCAGCTTCTTCCTGGGCCCTTCCTACGAGCAGTACTTC | CASSFFLGPSYEQYF
TRBJ2-3 | - | TRBV27 | TRBD2 | TGTGCCGGCAGTTTTGCGGGAGGCGGGGCAGATACGCAGTATTTT | CAGSFAGGGADTQYF
TRBJ2-5 | - | TRBV2 | - | TGTGCCAGCCTCCAAGAGACCCAGTACTTC | CASLQETQYF
TRBJ2-3 | - | TRBV7-9 | - | TGTGCCAGCAGCTTTCCCCTGGCTCCAGATACGCGGTATTTT | CASSFPLAPDTRYF
TRBJ2-7 | - | TRBV19 | - | TGTGCCAGTAGTATGTATCCCGGGGGATACGAGCAGTACTTC | CASSMYPGGYEQYF
TRBJ1-1 | many | TRBV19 | - | TGTGCCAGTAGTATAGTTCCAGGTCGAACTGAAGCTTTCTTT | CASSIVPGRTEAFF
TRBJ2-1 | many | TRBV24-1 | - | TGTGCCACCAGCACACAAATCGACAATGAGCAGTTCTTC | CATSTQIDNEQFF
TRBJ2-3 | - | TRBV20-1 | TRBD2 | TGCAGTGCTAGAGCCGGGAGCGGGAGGGGCGCAGATACGCAGTATTTT | CSARAGSGRGADTQYF
TRBJ1-1 | many | TRBV12-3/TRBV12-4 | - | TGTGCCAGCAGTTTAAGGGTCCTGAACACTGAAGCTTTCTTT | CASSLRVLNTEAFF
TRBJ2-1 | - | TRBV12-3/TRBV12-4 | - | TGTGCCAGCAGTTTGGGCAATCCTGAGCAGTTCTTC | CASSLGNPEQFF